This T cell receptor (beta chain) derives from a study of control samples from healthy donors and cancer patients. Using immunoSEQ multiplex PCR, the repertoire was profiled, and TCRdb retains in-frame clones only, with some absent. This sample carries 110,000 to 150,000 clones, around 90% of them seen once, and the ten largest clones take more than 6.5%. The CDR3 has 15 residues. With 2 bases clipped from V and 7 bases from J, the junction kept 4 bases outside the gene matches. CDR1 ENHRY and CDR2 SYGVKD come from the germline V gene. The chain is built from TRBV10-3 and TRBJ1-6; 8 bases line up with TRBD1. The sequenced sample was blood. This clonotype originated in a man younger than 30 in good health. The CDR3 loop reads CAISEGTGENSPLHF. CDR3 nucleotides: TGTGCCATCAGTGAGGGGACAGGTGAGAATTCACCCCTCCACTTT.